The sample holds a few counts of the clone carrying this T cell receptor (beta chain). The antigen is undetermined. The sample originates from a study of CD8 T cells in ankylosing spondylitis. V was pared by 7 bases and J by 9 bases, with 10 bases between. This CDR3 is 10 amino acids long. Germline V gene data show CDR1 as SQVTM and CDR2 as ANQGSEA. It was by quantitative 5'-RACE with molecular barcodes that TCR beta libraries were made. In TCRdb, the 5' RACE reads were re-called with MiXCR into one record per CDR3 protein. The repertoire holds 250,000 to 350,000 distinct CDR3 sequences, with 15% to 25% as singletons. Study-wide results and caveats: In peripheral blood, disease-linked CD8+ clones occurred at relatively low frequencies.

The chain uses TRBV29-1 and TRBJ2-1; D perhaps matches TRBD2 (5 bases). Input material: blood, either unsorted or a sorted T cell fraction (not recorded which). The TCR originated in a male donor with ankylosing spondylitis or in good health (not recorded which). The CDR3 nucleotides read TGCAGCGCCGGCGGAGGTGAGCAGTTCTTC. This sequence encodes CSAGGGEQFF.